The 19 T cell receptor beta chains in this list originate from one sample, sequenced in a study of CXCR3-negative and CXCR3-positive naive CD8 T cells. Study-wide findings and caveats: CXCR3-positive naive cells carried more hydrophobic TRB CDR3s than CXCR3-negative ones.

The method, 5' RACE with UMI labels, was used to prepare the TRB cDNA libraries. TCRdb reanalyzed the 5' RACE reads, giving one entry per CDR3 protein sequence and no DNA. The sample's table shows some 150,000 distinct CDR3 sequences. What these receptors recognize is not known. Sample: naive CXCR3+ CD8+ T cells from blood. Regarding subset: CD45RO-CCR7+CD27+CD95- naive CD8+ T cells expressing CXCR3 (TNR3+). The receptors come from a human donor in good health. Some clones in this sample may be carry-over from other donors' samples.

This chain uses TRBV7-6 with TRBJ2-7. This CDR3 is 15 amino acids long. CDR1 SGHVS and CDR2 FNYEAQ come from the germline V gene. CDR3 in amino acids: CASSLVPNINNEQYF.

The chain uses TRBV29-1 and TRBJ2-7. This CDR3 contains 13 residues. Germline assignment: CDR1 SQVTM and CDR2 ANQGSEA. CDR3: CSVEDQDSYEQYF.

The J gene is TRBJ1-3, the V gene TRBV29-1. Germline values: CDR1 SQVTM, CDR2 ANQGSEA. The length of the CDR3 is 12 residues. CDR3: CSVGQIGNTIYF.

J is TRBJ1-1 and V is TRBV28; without DNA, the TCRdb call of TRBD1 cannot be checked. The CDR3 is 15 amino acids. From germline, CDR1 is MDHEN and CDR2 SYDVKM. The chain's CDR3 is CASSLLVPSDSYAFF.

This chain joins TRBV5-1 and TRBJ2-1; TCRdb proposes TRBD1, but this gene call is untestable without DNA. In germline, CDR1 is SGHRS, CDR2 YFSETQ. The CDR3 has 15 amino acids. CDR3 region: CASSLVRGLKNEQFF.

CDR3 residues: CASSQGGLAGGRNIQYF. This chain links TRBV3-1 with TRBJ2-4; checking the TCRdb D call of TRBD2 is not possible without DNA. The CDR3 length is 17 residues. Germline V lookup: CDR1 LGHDT, CDR2 YNNKEL (reference sequence).

This chain links TRBV19 with TRBJ2-1; TCRdb lists TRBD2, though no DNA is available to test this call. The CDR3 consists of 14 residues. Per germline, CDR1 LNHDA and CDR2 SQIVND (reference sequence). CDR3 region: CASSLGLAYNEQFF.

The V call is TRBV29-1, the J call TRBJ2-5; TCRdb selects TRBD2, and the lack of DNA leaves this call unchecked. This CDR3 has 15 amino acids. The germline V gene encodes CDR1 SQVTM and CDR2 ANQGSEA. The CDR3 region is CSVGGWREMGETQYF.

V gene TRBV7-9 combines with J gene TRBJ2-2. The CDR3 spans 13 residues. The germline gives CDR1 SEHNR, CDR2 FQNEAQ (reference sequence). The CDR3 sequence is CASSFQLLGELFF.

The rearrangement links TRBV6-5 to TRBJ2-5; lacking DNA, the TRBD2 call made by TCRdb goes unchecked. This CDR3 is built from 18 residues. Germline V gene lookup returns CDR1 MNHEY and CDR2 SVGAGI. The CDR3 protein is CASSYSLAGGPYQETQYF.

The gene calls are TRBV5-1 and TRBJ2-6. Germline assignment: CDR1 SGHRS and CDR2 YFSETQ. The CDR3 spans 15 residues. The CDR3 loop reads CASSSDHSGANVLTF.

The rearrangement joins TRBV28 to TRBJ2-7; TCRdb returns TRBD1, unconfirmable since there is no DNA. CDR1 is MDHEN and CDR2 is SYDVKM in the germline V gene. The CDR3 consists of 14 residues. The chain's CDR3 is CASVRTRGTYEQYF.

The genes are TRBV13 and TRBJ2-7; lacking DNA, the TRBD2 call made by TCRdb goes unchecked. Germline V lookup: CDR1 PRHDT, CDR2 FYEKMQ (reference sequence). This CDR3 spans 16 amino acids. CDR3: CASSLLGGGIPYEQYF.

The chain carries TRBV28 and TRBJ2-7; TCRdb designates TRBD1, a call that cannot be tested without DNA. The germline V gene encodes CDR1 MDHEN and CDR2 SYDVKM. This CDR3 comprises 16 residues. CDR3 residues: CASSFYGDEASYEQYF.

The chain combines TRBV12-3 or TRBV12-4 with TRBJ2-2. The CDR3 loop spans 15 amino acids. This CDR3 reads CASRVGNRNTGELFF.

The chain is built from TRBV5-6 and TRBJ2-6. The germline V gene has CDR1 SGHDT and CDR2 YYEEEE. The CDR3 runs to 17 residues. CDR3 sequence reads: CASSLEVQHSGANVLTF.

The chain couples TRBV4-1 to TRBJ2-1; without DNA, the TCRdb call of TRBD1 cannot be checked. The CDR3 length is 14 residues. Per the germline V gene, CDR1 is MGHRA and CDR2 is YSYEKL. The CDR3 sequence: CASSQGGESYEQFF.

The chain recombines TRBV7-9 with TRBJ2-7; with no DNA, the TCRdb D assignment of TRBD1 cannot be verified. Germline CDR1 SEHNR, CDR2 FQNEAQ (reference sequence). This CDR3 spans 18 amino acids. CDR3 sequence: CASSFEGRPRQDDYEQYF.

The chain employs TRBV3-1 and TRBJ2-5. The CDR3 loop spans 14 amino acids. Per germline, CDR1 LGHDT and CDR2 YNNKEL (reference sequence). Here the CDR3 reads CASSQEGIEETQYF.